This TCR beta chain emerged from a study of blood T cell repertoires in COVID-19. Overall study context: Spain, Italy and the United States supplied samples that represented acute and convalescent COVID-19.

Produced via immunoSEQ multiplex PCR; TCRdb's table is partial and in-frame only. Found here are over 200,000 clones, roughly 87% of them singletons; the top ten hold about a tenth. The sequence was obtained from a young man with acute COVID-19. Sequencing input: PBMCs or T cells enriched from blood (not recorded which).

The CDR3 is CASINGLRTSGSPRETQYF. In DNA form, the CDR3 reads TGTGCCAGCATCAATGGCCTACGTACTAGCGGGAGCCCACGAGAGACCCAGTACTTC. The V gene is TRBV21-1, the J gene TRBJ2-5; the DNA was not used to check the table's D call, TRBD2. TRBV21-1 is a known pseudogene. The CDR3 contains 19 residues.